The 5 T cell receptor beta chains reported below all come from one sample, sequenced in a study of cytomegalovirus exposure and HLA in healthy donors. Researchers ran the PCR with 60 Vbeta and 13 Jbeta primers. Sequenced by immunoSEQ multiplex PCR; TCRdb stores in-frame clones only, minus some. The table lists roughly 140,000 clones, about three fifths of them singletons, with 2.5% to 3.5% in the top ten. Sequencing input: PBMCs. The receptor set was obtained from a woman between 25 and 40 years old in good health and CMV-seropositive.

This clone has a single count. The rearrangement uses TRBV10-1 and TRBJ2-2, with 7 bases lining up with TRBD2. CDR3 size: 14 residues. Per the germline V gene, CDR1 is WNHNN and CDR2 is SYGVQD (reference sequence). Germline trimming cut 6 bases from V and 2 bases from J; bases unmatched to any gene: 3. The CDR3 DNA follows: TGCGCCAGCAGAAAGGGACTAAACACCGGGGAGCTGTTTTTT. This translates into CASRKGLNTGELFF.

This chain connects TRBV11-3 to TRBJ2-5; D not certain. The V end lost 0 bases, the J end lost 0 bases, and 5 bases lay between the germline ends. In germline, CDR1 is SGHNT, CDR2 YENEEA. The CDR3 runs 14 residues. The CDR3 region has the DNA TGTGCCAGCAGCTTAGACCCCAACCAAGAGACCCAGTACTTC. It translates to CASSLDPNQETQYF.

The chain couples TRBV10-3 to TRBJ2-5, with 9 bases lining up with TRBD1. This CDR3 is built from 13 residues. Germline V gene lookup returns CDR1 ENHRY and CDR2 SYGVKD. J lost 5 bases, V lost 4 bases, and 2 bases had no gene match. CDR3 bases: TGTGCCATCAGTGGGACAGGGGAGGAGACCCAGTACTTC. Translating gives CAISGTGEETQYF.

CDR3 in amino acids: CASSLVLSGGTDTQYF. CDR3 bases: TGCGCCAGCAGCTTGGTCCTGAGCGGGGGCACAGATACGCAGTATTTT. The chain recombines TRBV5-1 with TRBJ2-3, with TRBD2 matching 7 bases. This CDR3 is built from 16 residues. J gave up 1 base and V 0 bases, and 5 bases lay outside the gene matches. Germline CDR1 is SGHRS and CDR2 is YFSETQ.

The V and J genes are TRBV7-9 and TRBJ1-2; perhaps TRBD1 as D (6 bases). In germline, CDR1 is SEHNR, CDR2 FQNEAQ (reference sequence). Trimming cost V 3 bases and J 4 bases, with 6 bases left between them. The CDR3 covers 12 residues. The CDR3 loop is CASSLGAYGYTF. CDR3 in DNA: TGTGCCAGCAGCTTGGGGGCCTATGGCTACACCTTC.